This T cell receptor beta chain was documented in a study of graft-versus-host responses after intestinal transplantation. Study-level points and caveats: GvH clones turned up in recipient marrow; some had shown up first in ileum or blood.

This table comes from immunoSEQ multiplex PCR, and its TCRdb copy is limited to in-frame clones, with some not included. The sample has some 84,000 clones, around 83% seen once; the top ten hold approximately 0.84%. About this clone: Its specificity is not known.

Material: unstimulated CD4+ T cells sorted from spleen or lymph node cells, obtained before intestinal transplant. The TCR sequence derives from a human donor who received an intestinal transplant.

CDR3 amino acids: CASSLGGGVPYEQYF. CDR3 DNA: TGTGCCAGCAGCTTAGGCGGGGGGGTTCCGTACGAGCAGTACTTC. The gene calls are TRBV11-2 and TRBJ2-7; 9 bases fit TRBD2. CDR1 is SGHAT and CDR2 is FQNNGV in the germline V gene. Trimming removed 1 base from V and 4 bases from J; junction bases left unmatched: 5. This CDR3 contains 15 residues.